The present TCR beta chain was sequenced within a study of vaccination and CD4 T cells after COVID-19. Study details: Control cultures, each given a CEFX pool, an HIV-1 Nef pool, or no peptide, were included.

Treatment defined: approximately 9-day PBMC culture with coronavirus spike peptide pools or control peptides (ViraFEST assay). IL-2 at 10 IU/ml and peptide pools at 10 ug/ml were added to PBMCs cultured at approximately 2 million per well. General study results and limits: Convalescent patients' median share of reactive clones seen only post-vaccination was approximately 90%.

The Oncomine TCR Beta short-read assay was what sequenced the DNA obtained from cultured CD4+ T cells. TCRdb reanalysed the PCR reads using MiXCR and keeps one entry per CDR3 protein. There are more than 12,000 distinct CDR3 sequences in the sample; roughly 53% occur only once, and about 4.2% lies in the top ten. In this sample, this clonotype turned up once. Its antigen remains unidentified. V lost 0 bases and J 5 bases, leaving 7 bases between the germline ends. Germline CDR1 MGHRA, CDR2 YSYEKL. The CDR3 loop spans 13 amino acids. The chain has TRBV4-1 and TRBJ1-1, with a weak D call TRBD1 (6 bases). This material consisted of CD4+ T cells from blood, cultured in vitro, taken before SARS-CoV-2 vaccination. The TCR was taken from a human donor who had recovered from COVID-19. The CDR3 sequence: CASSQDRGTEAFF. CDR3 nucleotide sequence: TGCGCCAGCAGCCAAGACAGGGGAACTGAAGCTTTCTTT.